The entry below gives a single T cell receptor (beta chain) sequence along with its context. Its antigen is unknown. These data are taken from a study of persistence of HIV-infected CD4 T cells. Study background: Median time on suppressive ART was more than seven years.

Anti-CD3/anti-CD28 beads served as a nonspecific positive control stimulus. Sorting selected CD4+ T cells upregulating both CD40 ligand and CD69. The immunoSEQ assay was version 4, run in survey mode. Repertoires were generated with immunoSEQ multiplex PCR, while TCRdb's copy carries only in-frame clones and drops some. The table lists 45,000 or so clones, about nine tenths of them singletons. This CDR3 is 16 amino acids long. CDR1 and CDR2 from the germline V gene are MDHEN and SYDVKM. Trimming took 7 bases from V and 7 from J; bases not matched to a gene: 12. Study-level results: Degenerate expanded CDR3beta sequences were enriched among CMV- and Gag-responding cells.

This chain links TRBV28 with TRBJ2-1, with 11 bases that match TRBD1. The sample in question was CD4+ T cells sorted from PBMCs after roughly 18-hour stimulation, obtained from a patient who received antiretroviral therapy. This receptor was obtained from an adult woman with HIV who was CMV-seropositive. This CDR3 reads CASIPTPGQGVNEQFF. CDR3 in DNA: TGTGCCAGCATCCCTACACCGGGACAGGGGGTAAATGAGCAGTTCTTC.